Presented here are 13 T cell receptor beta chains from one specimen sequenced in a study of cytomegalovirus exposure and HLA in healthy donors. The protocol was immunoSEQ multiplex PCR, while the TCRdb copy is restricted to in-frame clones and leaves out a portion. The data contain 82,000 or so clones, 90% to 95% of them singletons. Source material: PBMCs. These receptors were obtained from a woman aged 18-35 years in good health and CMV-seronegative.

This clone has a single count. The rearrangement uses TRBV4-1 and TRBJ1-1; no firm D call. The germline V and J ends were trimmed by 1 base and 8 bases, with 11 bases remaining between them. The V gene's germline CDR1 is MGHRA and CDR2 YSYEKL. This CDR3 region has 13 residues. The CDR3 DNA sequence: TGCGCCAGCAGCCAAGTGGGTGGAGCGGAAGCTTTCTTT. Translated, it gives CASSQVGGAEAFF.

The rearrangement uses TRBV5-1 and TRBJ1-2, with unresolved D. This CDR3 spans 12 amino acids. Germline V gives CDR1 SGHRS, CDR2 YFSETQ. V shed 2 bases and J shed 8 bases, with 10 bases lying between them. CDR3 protein: CASSFDQAGYTF. CDR3 nucleotides: TGCGCCAGCAGCTTTGACCAGGCGGGCTACACCTTC.

The J gene is TRBJ1-1, the V gene TRBV5-1, with TRBD1 matching 8 bases. Germline V CDR1 and CDR2: SGHRS, YFSETQ. V lost 0 bases to trimming and J lost 3 bases; unmatched junction nucleotides: 4. The CDR3 runs to 15 residues. The CDR3 DNA sequence: TGCGCCAGCAGCTTGGGGGGACAGGACTACACTGAAGCTTTCTTT. Translated, it gives CASSLGGQDYTEAFF.

The J gene is TRBJ1-4, the V gene TRBV30; 8 bases line up with TRBD1. After removal of 8 bases from V and 10 bases from J, the junction contained 9 bases not matched to a gene. The CDR3 has 12 residues. Germline assignment: CDR1 GTSNPN and CDR2 SVGIG (reference sequence). In DNA, the CDR3 is TGTGCCCTAGACAGGGGTGAGAGAAAACTGTTTTTT. Amino acids: CALDRGERKLFF.

This chain uses TRBV4-3 with TRBJ2-7; TRBD1 aligns across 12 bases. The CDR3 covers 14 residues. V was clipped by 4 bases and J by 6 bases; unmatched bases: 4. Germline CDR1 and CDR2: LGHNA and YSLEER. Here the CDR3 reads CASSPRGQGAEQYF. The CDR3 nucleotides read TGCGCCAGCAGCCCGCGGGGACAGGGGGCCGAGCAGTACTTC.

The chain is built from TRBV28 and TRBJ1-4; 9 nucleotides agree with TRBD1. V lost 8 bases, J lost 7 bases, and 11 bases stayed unmatched. Germline lookup yields CDR1 MDHEN and CDR2 SYDVKM. The CDR3 is 15 residues long. The DNA of the CDR3 is TGTGCCAGCGGGCCATACAGGGGGCGCAGTGAAAAACTGTTTTTT. Translation: CASGPYRGRSEKLFF.

The chain employs TRBV6-6 and TRBJ2-7, with D tentatively TRBD1 (7 bases). V lost 6 bases and J 0 bases, leaving 15 bases between the germline ends. This CDR3 is 15 amino acids long. CDR1 MNHNY and CDR2 SVGAGI come from the germline V gene (reference sequence). CDR3 DNA sequence: TGTGCCAGCAGCGACGGCGGGACAGACTCCTACGAGCAGTACTTC. Protein product: CASSDGGTDSYEQYF.

This chain uses TRBV4-1 with TRBJ2-6; the D gene is possibly TRBD1 (5 bases). CDR1 is MGHRA, CDR2 YSYEKL, per germline. Trimming shortened V by 1 base and J by 2 bases, and 12 bases separated the two germline ends. CDR3 length equals 17 residues. The DNA of the CDR3 is TGCGCCAGCAGCCAAGCCGCCAGGGCGCCTGGGGCCAACGTCCTGACTTTC. Protein: CASSQAARAPGANVLTF.

The chain recombines TRBV7-9 with TRBJ1-2; D is uncertain. Germline assignment: CDR1 SEHNR and CDR2 FQNEAQ (reference sequence). The CDR3 is 10 residues long. Trimming removed 7 bases at V and 8 bases at J, with 8 bases between. The CDR3 DNA reads TGTGCCAGCAAGTCGCTAGGCTACACCTTC. Amino acid sequence: CASKSLGYTF.

The chain recombines TRBV13 with TRBJ2-7, with D perhaps TRBD2 (7 bases). The V gene lost 3 bases and the J gene lost 7 bases, with 13 bases spanning the gap. The CDR3 has 13 residues. CDR1 is PRHDT and CDR2 is FYEKMQ in the germline V gene (reference sequence). As DNA, the CDR3 is TGTGCCAGCAGCTTCGGGGGGCCTGGAGAGCAGTACTTC. Protein product: CASSFGGPGEQYF.

This chain links TRBV10-3 with TRBJ2-1; the match to TRBD2 covers 7 bases. CDR3 length: 16 amino acids. Germline V gene lookup returns CDR1 ENHRY and CDR2 SYGVKD. Trimming at V came to 0 bases and at J to 3 bases, leaving 5 bases not matched to a gene. CDR3 coding DNA: TGTGCCATCAGTGAGTCGCCCGGGGGGAACTACAATGAGCAGTTCTTC. It encodes CAISESPGGNYNEQFF.

V is TRBV5-1 and J is TRBJ2-7, with 8 positions matching TRBD1. The CDR3 sequence is 14 residues long. Trimming removed 2 bases from V and 1 base from J; junction bases left unmatched: 2. Germline loops: CDR1 SGHRS, CDR2 YFSETQ. The CDR3 reads CASSFDRGSYEQYF. DNA for the CDR3: TGCGCCAGCAGCTTTGACAGGGGTTCCTACGAGCAGTACTTC.

The chain carries TRBV29-1 and TRBJ1-2; 10 nucleotides agree with TRBD1. Germline V gives CDR1 SQVTM, CDR2 ANQGSEA. The CDR3 extends over 13 amino acids. V was clipped by 3 bases and J by 4 bases; unmatched bases: 2. The DNA of the CDR3 is TGCAGCGTTGAGGACAGGGGGGTCTATGGCTACACCTTC. It translates to CSVEDRGVYGYTF.